Shown below are 28 T cell receptor beta chains from a single sample sequenced in a study of T cells after yellow fever vaccination. TCRdb ran MiXCR on the 5' RACE reads and lists one entry per CDR3 protein. Of a few hundred thousand distinct CDR3 sequences in the sample, about an eighth were seen once. The sample in question was CD4+ T cells sorted from PBMCs, obtained 15 days after the yellow fever booster vaccination. The receptors were gathered from a man between 18 and 35 years old who received the YFV17D yellow fever vaccine.

Only a few counts were recorded for this clonotype. This CDR3 is CASTPGRGPGELFF. The CDR3 bases are TGTGCCAGTACTCCCGGACGGGGGCCCGGGGAGCTGTTTTTT. This chain joins TRBV2 and TRBJ2-2, with D perhaps assigned TRBD1 or TRBD2 (6 bases each). CDR3 length: 14 residues. Germline V gives CDR1 SNHLY, CDR2 FYNNEI. V gave up 9 bases and J gave up 6 bases, with 17 bases separating them.

This clonotype was counted between two and nine times. This chain connects TRBV29-1 to TRBJ2-5; D is unclear. V shed 2 bases and J shed 2 bases, with 12 bases lying between them. This CDR3 is 14 amino acids long. In germline, CDR1 is SQVTM, CDR2 ANQGSEA. In DNA, the CDR3 is TGCAGCGTTGAAAGATTGCGACTTCAAGAGACCCAGTACTTC. Translating it yields CSVERLRLQETQYF.

The V and J genes are TRBV7-2 and TRBJ2-5; 11 bases map to TRBD2. Per germline, CDR1 SGHTA and CDR2 FQGNSA. The V segment lost 5 bases and the J segment 6 bases; nucleotides outside the gene matches: 5. The length of the CDR3 is 14 residues. As DNA, the CDR3 is TGTGCCAGCAGCCCTACTAGCGGGGGACAGACCCAGTACTTC. Translation: CASSPTSGGQTQYF.

The chain joins TRBV11-2 to TRBJ1-6; D may be TRBD1 (5 bases). The CDR3 sequence is 17 residues long. V was trimmed by 3 bases and J by 6 bases, leaving 18 bases between them. Germline V gene lookup returns CDR1 SGHAT and CDR2 FQNNGV. The CDR3 region has the DNA TGTGCCAGCAGCTTGAGGTTCGGCAGGGAAGCTAATTCACCCCTCCACTTT. It translates to CASSLRFGREANSPLHF.

This clonotype was counted many times. J is TRBJ2-3 and V is TRBV5-1; D remains ambiguous. Germline values: CDR1 SGHRS, CDR2 YFSETQ. V gave up 2 bases and J gave up 4 bases, with 8 bases separating them. The CDR3 consists of 13 residues. The CDR3 loop is CASSFSAADTQYF. Here the CDR3 DNA reads TGCGCCAGCAGCTTTTCGGCCGCAGATACGCAGTATTTT.

This clonotype was seen more than once but under ten times. The chain is built from TRBV5-4 and TRBJ2-1; 9 bases agree with TRBD2. Per the germline V gene, CDR1 is SGHNT and CDR2 is YYREEE (reference sequence). The CDR3 length is 17 residues. The ends lost 4 bases at V and 0 bases at J; junction bases unmatched: 8. CDR3 region: CASSPAGGTSSYNEQFF. The CDR3 DNA is TGTGCCAGCAGCCCAGCGGGGGGAACGAGCTCCTACAATGAGCAGTTCTTC.

The rearrangement joins TRBV29-1 to TRBJ2-7; D possibly corresponds to TRBD2 (7 bases). CDR1 is SQVTM, CDR2 ANQGSEA, per germline. The ends were cut back, 2 bases at V and 9 bases at J, with 11 bases in the middle. The CDR3 runs to 11 residues. The CDR3 spells CSVERGAGQYF. The CDR3, as DNA: TGCAGCGTTGAACGGGGGGCTGGGCAGTACTTC.

This clonotype appeared a few times. This chain links TRBV7-2 with TRBJ2-2; the D gene is possibly TRBD1 (5 bases). Germline-derived CDR1 and CDR2 are SGHTA and FQGNSA. The CDR3 sequence is 14 residues long. Trimming cost V 5 bases and J 4 bases, with 11 bases left between them. CDR3 residues: CASSPTASTGELFF. The CDR3 DNA follows: TGTGCCAGCAGCCCGACAGCGAGCACCGGGGAGCTGTTTTTT.

The chain combines TRBV20-1 with TRBJ2-7; D remains ambiguous. This CDR3 is built from 13 residues. Germline-derived CDR1 and CDR2 are DFQATT and SNEGSKA (reference sequence). Between the trimmed V and J ends, which lost 5 bases and 1 base, there was a span of 12 bases. As DNA, the CDR3 is TGCAGTGCTGTGCATCCGGGTTCCTACGAGCAGTACGTC. Its translation: CSAVHPGSYEQYV.

This clonotype was observed a handful of times. The rearrangement joins TRBV20-1 to TRBJ1-2; D unclear. V lost 5 bases, J lost 0 bases, and 10 bases lay in between. Germline CDR1 reads DFQATT; CDR2 reads SNEGSKA (reference sequence). This CDR3 comprises 13 residues. The CDR3 nucleotides read TGCAGTGCTCCGGTAGGGACTAACTATGGCTACACCTTC. This translates into CSAPVGTNYGYTF.

V and J are TRBV5-1 and TRBJ1-1; unclear D gene. The CDR3 length is 16 residues. V was pared by 0 bases and J by 2 bases, with 14 bases between. Germline lookup yields CDR1 SGHRS and CDR2 YFSETQ. The CDR3 region is CASSLGVGVGNTEAFF. In DNA form, the CDR3 reads TGCGCCAGCAGCTTGGGGGTTGGGGTAGGCAACACTGAAGCTTTCTTT.

V is TRBV20-1 and J is TRBJ1-2; 10 bases match TRBD1. The J segment lost 8 bases and the V segment lost 6 bases, leaving 9 bases of the junction unmatched. The CDR3 is 13 residues long. Looked up from germline, CDR1 is DFQATT and CDR2 is SNEGSKA (reference sequence). The CDR3 is CSAPGQGLRGYTF. The CDR3 DNA follows: TGCAGTGCCCCGGGACAGGGGTTGAGGGGCTACACCTTC.

This clonotype was counted only a few times. The chain recombines TRBV10-3 with TRBJ2-3; 8 nucleotides line up with TRBD2. The germline V gene encodes CDR1 ENHRY and CDR2 SYGVKD. The CDR3 consists of 15 residues. Trimming cost V 10 bases and J 6 bases; bases outside gene matches: 15. CDR3 DNA: TGTGCCACCCGAGCGTTCGGGACTAGTGGCGATACGCAGTATTTT. Its translation: CATRAFGTSGDTQYF.

This chain uses TRBV27 with TRBJ2-1; possibly TRBD1 or TRBD2 for D (6 bases each). The CDR3 length is 17 residues. The germline V and J ends were trimmed by 5 bases and 9 bases, with 26 bases remaining between them. Germline V gene lookup returns CDR1 MNHEY and CDR2 SMNVEV (reference sequence). The CDR3 spells CASSPDEGGFQISEQFF. CDR3 DNA sequence: TGTGCCAGCAGTCCCGACGAGGGGGGATTTCAGATTAGTGAGCAGTTCTTC.

This clonotype was seen more than once but under ten times. The V call is TRBV20-1, the J call TRBJ1-1, with D possibly TRBD1 on 6 matching bases. Germline CDR1 is DFQATT and CDR2 is SNEGSKA (reference sequence). Trimming took 2 bases from V and 3 from J, leaving 13 bases between them. The CDR3 is made up of 14 amino acids. The CDR3 region is CSARFSGVDTEAFF. The DNA for the CDR3 is TGCAGTGCTAGATTCTCAGGGGTGGACACTGAAGCTTTCTTT.

This sequence joins TRBV7-3 and TRBJ2-2; possibly TRBD1 for D (6 bases). V was clipped by 5 bases and J by 0 bases, with 22 bases between them. The CDR3 is 19 residues long. Germline lookup yields CDR1 SGHTA and CDR2 FQGTGA. CDR3: CASSPHGRGPFANTGELFF. CDR3 nucleotide sequence: TGTGCCAGCAGCCCCCATGGCAGGGGCCCGTTCGCGAACACCGGGGAGCTGTTTTTT. Full variable domain (missing parts from reference TRBV7-3 and TRBJ2-2): GAGVSQTPSNKVTEKGKYVELRCDPISGHTALYWYRQSLGQGPEFLIYFQGTGAADDSGLPNDRFFAVRPEGSVSTLKIQRTERGDSAVYLCASSPHGRGPFANTGELFFGEGSRLTVL.

This clonotype showed up just a few times. V is TRBV7-2 and J is TRBJ1-1; 8 positions agree with TRBD1. V lost 5 bases, J lost 6 bases, and 8 bases stayed unmatched. The CDR3 covers 14 residues. CDR1 is SGHTA, CDR2 FQGNSA, per germline. CDR3 sequence reads: CASSPDRVRSEAFF. As DNA, the CDR3 is TGTGCCAGCAGCCCGGACAGGGTTCGGTCTGAAGCTTTCTTT.

CDR3 protein: CASSMNLRRDIQYF. CDR3 nucleotide sequence: TGTGCCAGTAGTATGAACCTTAGAAGGGACATTCAGTACTTC. This chain joins TRBV19 and TRBJ2-4; D not resolved. With 3 bases removed from V and 8 bases from J, the gap between germline ends came to 14 bases. CDR1 is LNHDA, CDR2 SQIVND, per germline (reference sequence). This CDR3 region has 14 residues.

Only a few counts were recorded for this clonotype. Germline is not matched at one junction end, which may reflect a read error. This chain links TRBV7-2 with TRBJ2-3, with 10 bases matching TRBD2. This CDR3 has 15 amino acids. The germline CDR1 and CDR2 sequences are SGHTA and FQGNSA. In DNA, the CDR3 is TGTGCCAGCAGCCTAGCGGGGGCTCCCACAGATACGCAGTATTTT. Its translation: CASSLAGAPTDTQYF.

In its sample, this clonotype was seen a few times. CDR3 sequence reads: CASSQGGRSYNEQFF. The DNA for the CDR3 is TGCGCCAGCAGCCAAGGGGGTAGGTCGTACAATGAGCAGTTCTTC. The V gene is TRBV4-3, the J gene TRBJ2-1; the D is unclear. This CDR3 has 15 amino acids. V gave up 1 base and J gave up 4 bases, with 11 bases separating them. Germline CDR1 LGHNA, CDR2 YSLEER.

This chain uses TRBV21-1 with TRBJ1-5; whether TRBD1, the table's D call, matches the DNA was not checked. TRBV21-1 is a recognized pseudogene. The CDR3 sequence is 18 residues long. As DNA, the CDR3 is TGTGCCAGCAGCAGCGGACAGAACCTCGCAGATAGCAATCAGCCCCAGCATTTT. Translation gives CASSSGQNLADSNQPQHF.

The chain joins TRBV12-5 to TRBJ2-7; D gene uncertain. The CDR3 sequence is 14 residues long. V dropped 6 bases and J dropped 3 bases, with 15 bases sitting between them. The germline gives CDR1 LGHNT, CDR2 FRNRAP. CDR3 in amino acids: CASGRDTPVYEQYF. The CDR3 DNA is TGTGCTAGTGGACGCGACACTCCAGTCTACGAGCAGTACTTC.

The chain has TRBV9 and TRBJ1-4; tentative D call: TRBD1 (5 bases). The germline gives CDR1 SGDLS, CDR2 YYNGEE. The CDR3 length is 14 residues. The V end was cut by 5 bases, the J end by 4 bases, with 12 bases between. CDR3 in DNA: TGTGCCAGCAGTCTCGGACACGTTAATGAAAAACTGTTTTTT. Amino acids: CASSLGHVNEKLFF. Full variable domain (remainder filled in from reference TRBV9 and TRBJ1-4): DSGVTQTPKHLITATGQRVTLRCSPRSGDLSVYWYQQSLDQGLQFLIQYYNGEERAKGNILERFSAQQFPDLHSELNLSSLELGDSALYFCASSLGHVNEKLFFGSGTQLSVL.

This clonotype occurred many times. This chain links TRBV10-3 with TRBJ1-5, with 11 bases that match TRBD1. This CDR3 comprises 14 residues. Germline CDR1 and CDR2: ENHRY and SYGVKD. V was pared by 5 bases and J by 5 bases, with 2 bases of the junction left unmatched. The CDR3 nucleotides are TGTGCCATCAGTCAGGGACAGGGGGATCAGCCCCAGCATTTT. Translation gives CAISQGQGDQPQHF.

The chain joins TRBV6-6 to TRBJ2-7; 8 bases are a match to TRBD1. The CDR3 spans 13 residues. V dropped 7 bases and J dropped 6; count of bases not matched to a gene: 8. Germline V lookup: CDR1 MNHNY, CDR2 SVGAGI (reference sequence). Written as DNA, the CDR3 is TGTGCCAGCAAGGGACAGGCCCTCCTCGAGCAGTACTTC. Protein sequence: CASKGQALLEQYF.

The sample holds a few counts of this clonotype. CDR3 sequence: CASSTDRGNQPQHF. CDR3 bases: TGTGCCAGCAGCACGGACAGGGGCAATCAGCCCCAGCATTTT. The chain combines TRBV7-2 with TRBJ1-5, with 8 bases lining up with TRBD1. Germline V gene sequence: CDR1 SGHTA, CDR2 FQGNSA. The CDR3 totals 14 residues. Trimming took 5 bases from V and 2 from J; bases not matched to a gene: 2.

This chain uses TRBV2 with TRBJ2-1, with 7 nucleotides matching TRBD2. Trimming removed 7 bases from V and 5 bases from J; junction bases left unmatched: 14. The CDR3 consists of 16 residues. Germline V gives CDR1 SNHLY, CDR2 FYNNEI. In DNA, the CDR3 is TGTGCCAGCAACTTCTTCGGACTAGGGGCCAACAATGAGCAGTTCTTC. This gives the protein CASNFFGLGANNEQFF. The complete variable domain, with remaining parts taken from reference TRBV2 and TRBJ2-1, reads EPEVTQTPSHQVTQMGQEVILRCVPISNHLYFYWYRQILGQKVEFLVSFYNNEISEKSEIFDDQFSVERPDGSNFTLKIRSTKLEDSAMYFCASNFFGLGANNEQFFGPGTRLTVL.

The gene calls are TRBV20-1 and TRBJ2-2, with TRBD2 identical over 7 bases. The CDR3 loop spans 17 amino acids. The germline V gene encodes CDR1 DFQATT and CDR2 SNEGSKA (reference sequence). Trimming at V came to 6 bases and at J to 0 bases, leaving 13 bases not matched to a gene. The CDR3: CSAPGGRSLANTGELFF. CDR3 coding DNA: TGCAGTGCCCCGGGGGGACGTAGTCTTGCGAACACCGGGGAGCTGTTTTTT.